The following is a TCR beta chain sequence with its context. This entry is derived from a study of blood T cell repertoires in COVID-19. Repertoires were generated with immunoSEQ multiplex PCR, while TCRdb's copy carries only in-frame clones and drops some. This sample has fewer than 40,000 clones, with 75% to 90% found just once. CDR3 size: 13 residues. Germline V gene sequence: CDR1 MDHEN, CDR2 SYDVKM. V was clipped by 3 bases and J by 4 bases; unmatched bases: 1. The chain carries TRBV28 and TRBJ2-7; TRBD1 agrees at 9 bases. The source material was peripheral blood. This receptor was taken from a man aged 55 to 69 with active COVID-19. CDR3 nucleotide sequence: TGTGCCAGCAGTTTGACAGGGGGTTACGAGCAGTACTTC. Its protein is CASSLTGGYEQYF.